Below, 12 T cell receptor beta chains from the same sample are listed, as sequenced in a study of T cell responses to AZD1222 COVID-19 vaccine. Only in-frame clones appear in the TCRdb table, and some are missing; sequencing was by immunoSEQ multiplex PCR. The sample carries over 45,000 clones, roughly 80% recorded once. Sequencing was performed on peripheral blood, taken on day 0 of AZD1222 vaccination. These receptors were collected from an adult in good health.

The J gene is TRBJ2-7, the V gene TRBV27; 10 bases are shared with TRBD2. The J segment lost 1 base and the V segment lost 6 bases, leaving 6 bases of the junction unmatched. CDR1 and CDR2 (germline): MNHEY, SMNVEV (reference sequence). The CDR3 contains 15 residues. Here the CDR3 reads CASRQTSGTSYEQYF. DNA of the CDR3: TGTGCCAGCAGACAAACTAGCGGGACGTCCTACGAGCAGTACTTC.

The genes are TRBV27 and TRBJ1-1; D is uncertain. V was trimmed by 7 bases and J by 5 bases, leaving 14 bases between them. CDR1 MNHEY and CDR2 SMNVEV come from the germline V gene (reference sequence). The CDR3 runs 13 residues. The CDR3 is CASKALSETEAFF. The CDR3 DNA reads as TGTGCCAGCAAGGCCCTCAGCGAGACTGAAGCTTTCTTT.

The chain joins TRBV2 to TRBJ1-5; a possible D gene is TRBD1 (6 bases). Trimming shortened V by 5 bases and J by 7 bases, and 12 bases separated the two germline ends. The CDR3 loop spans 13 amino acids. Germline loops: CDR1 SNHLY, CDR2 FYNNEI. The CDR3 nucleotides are TGTGCCAGCAGTTGGGACATCCGACAGCCCCAGCATTTT. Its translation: CASSWDIRQPQHF.

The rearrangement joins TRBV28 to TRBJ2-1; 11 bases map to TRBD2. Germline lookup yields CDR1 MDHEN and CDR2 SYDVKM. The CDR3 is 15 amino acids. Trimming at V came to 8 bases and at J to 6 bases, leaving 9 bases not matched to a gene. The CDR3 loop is CASGRIAGGLNEQFF. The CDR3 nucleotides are TGTGCCAGCGGTCGGATAGCGGGAGGGCTCAATGAGCAGTTCTTC.

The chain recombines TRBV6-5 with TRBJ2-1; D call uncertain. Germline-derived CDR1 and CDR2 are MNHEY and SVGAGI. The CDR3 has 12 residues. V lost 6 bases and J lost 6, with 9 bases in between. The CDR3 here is CASSPNSNEQFF. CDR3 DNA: TGTGCCAGCAGCCCCAACTCCAATGAGCAGTTCTTC.

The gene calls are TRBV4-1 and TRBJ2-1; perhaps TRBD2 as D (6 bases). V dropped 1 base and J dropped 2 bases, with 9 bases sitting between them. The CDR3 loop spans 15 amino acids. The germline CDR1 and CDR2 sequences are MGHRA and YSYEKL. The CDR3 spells CASSQAIAAYNEQFF. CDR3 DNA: TGCGCCAGCAGCCAAGCAATAGCGGCCTACAATGAGCAGTTCTTC.

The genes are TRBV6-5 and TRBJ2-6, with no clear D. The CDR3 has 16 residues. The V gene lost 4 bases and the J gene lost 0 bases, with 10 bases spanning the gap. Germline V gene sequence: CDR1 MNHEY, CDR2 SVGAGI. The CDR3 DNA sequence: TGTGCCAGCAGTTTCACAACTGCCTCTGGGGCCAACGTCCTGACTTTC. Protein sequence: CASSFTTASGANVLTF.

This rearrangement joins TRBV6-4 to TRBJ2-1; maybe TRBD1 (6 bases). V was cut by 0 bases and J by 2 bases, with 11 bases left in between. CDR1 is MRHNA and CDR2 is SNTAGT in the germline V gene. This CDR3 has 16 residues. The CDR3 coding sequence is TGTGCCAGCAGTGACTCGGGCAGGGGAACCTACAATGAGCAGTTCTTC. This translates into CASSDSGRGTYNEQFF.

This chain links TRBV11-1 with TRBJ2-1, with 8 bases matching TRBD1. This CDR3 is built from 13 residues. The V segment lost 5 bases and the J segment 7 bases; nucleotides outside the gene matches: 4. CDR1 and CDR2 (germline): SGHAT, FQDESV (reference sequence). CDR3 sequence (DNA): TGTGCCAGCAGCCTGGACAGGGTTAATGAGCAGTTCTTC. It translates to CASSLDRVNEQFF. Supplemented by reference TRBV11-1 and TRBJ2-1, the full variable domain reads EAEVAQSPRYKITEKSQAVAFWCDPISGHATLYWYRQILGQGPELLVQFQDESVVDDSQLPKDRFSAERLKGVDSTLKIQPAELGDSAMYLCASSLDRVNEQFFGPGTRLTVL.

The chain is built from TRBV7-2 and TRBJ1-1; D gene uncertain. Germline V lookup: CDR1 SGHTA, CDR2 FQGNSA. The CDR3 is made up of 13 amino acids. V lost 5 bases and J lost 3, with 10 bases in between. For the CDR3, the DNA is TGTGCCAGCAGCCCTACATCTTACACTGAAGCTTTCTTT. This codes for CASSPTSYTEAFF.

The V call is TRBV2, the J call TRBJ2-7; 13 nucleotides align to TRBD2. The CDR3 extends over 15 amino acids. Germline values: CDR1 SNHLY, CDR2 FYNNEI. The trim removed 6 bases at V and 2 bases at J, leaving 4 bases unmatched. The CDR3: CASRSGLAGAYEQYV. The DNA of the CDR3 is TGTGCCAGCAGGAGTGGACTAGCGGGGGCCTACGAGCAGTACGTC.

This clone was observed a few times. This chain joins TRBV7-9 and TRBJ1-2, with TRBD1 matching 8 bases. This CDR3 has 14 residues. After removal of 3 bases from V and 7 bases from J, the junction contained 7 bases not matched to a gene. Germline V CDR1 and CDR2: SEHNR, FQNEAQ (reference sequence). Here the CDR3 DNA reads TGTGCCAGCAGCTTTCATGGGACAGGCCTTGGCTACACCTTC. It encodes CASSFHGTGLGYTF. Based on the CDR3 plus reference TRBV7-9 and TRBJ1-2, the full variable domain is DTGVSQNPRHKITKRGQNVTFRCDPISEHNRLYWYRQTLGQGPEFLTYFQNEAQLEKSRLLSDRFSAERPKGSFSTLEIQRTEQGDSAMYLCASSFHGTGLGYTFGSGTRLTVV.